This TCR beta chain was profiled in a study of blood T cell repertoires in COVID-19. Study-level information: The United States, Italy and Spain were the sources of the acute and convalescent COVID-19 samples.

The CDR3 length is 12 residues. The V and J ends lost 8 bases and 3 bases respectively, with 11 bases between them. Germline V lookup: CDR1 MNHEY, CDR2 SVGAGI. Under the authors' procedure: Reference gene primer amplification gave estimated nucleated cell counts. Sequencing was performed with immunoSEQ multiplex PCR; in TCRdb, only in-frame clones are kept and a portion is missing. V and J calls plus clone size are reproduced from that table; the DNA served to infer D and trimming. The sample includes under 350,000 clones, less than 90% of them seen just once. V usage is TRBV6-5 and J usage is TRBJ2-7, with D perhaps matching TRBD1 (5 bases). This clonotype was obtained from a human donor in a cohort sampled during active COVID-19. The sample taken for sequencing was peripheral blood. CDR3 in amino acids: CASGALGYEQYF. CDR3 in DNA: TGTGCCAGCGGGGCTCTGGGCTACGAGCAGTACTTC.